These T cell receptor beta chains were read from a single sample in a study of radiation and T cells in renal cell carcinoma. Produced via immunoSEQ multiplex PCR; TCRdb's table is partial and in-frame only. The table includes some 120,000 clones, approximately 78% detected once. The source material was blood, sampled from a patient whose treatment included radiotherapy and nephrectomy. These receptors came from a woman aged 55 to 70 with renal cell carcinoma. Each CDR3 is given with its conserved first and last residue. The order of the fields is V gene, clone size, J gene, D gene, CDR3 protein, CDR3 DNA. D genes are given only for firm matches. Part of the rows lack a size; the others show once, few, many or a class for expanded clones.

V: TRBV6-1; size: once; J: TRBJ1-5; D: TRBD1; CDR3: CATGGQYSNQPQHF; DNA: TGTGCCACCGGGGGACAGTATAGCAATCAGCCCCAGCATTTT
V: TRBV6-1; size: few; J: TRBJ1-1; D: TRBD1; CDR3: CASSGDRAQRKTEAFF; DNA: TGTGCCAGCAGTGGCGACAGGGCCCAGAGAAAAACTGAAGCTTTCTTT
V: TRBV9; size: -; J: TRBJ2-1; D: TRBD2; CDR3: CASSAQGAGVYNEQFF; DNA: TGTGCCAGCAGCGCCCAGGGAGCGGGAGTGTACAATGAGCAGTTCTTC
V: TRBV5-1; size: -; J: TRBJ2-1; D: TRBD1; CDR3: CASSSGASGQESNEQFF; DNA: TGCGCCAGCAGCTCGGGGGCCTCGGGACAGGAGTCCAATGAGCAGTTCTTC
V: TRBV6-6; size: -; J: TRBJ1-2; D: -; CDR3: CASSQQGSSNYGYTF; DNA: TGTGCCAGCAGTCAACAGGGATCTTCTAACTATGGCTACACCTTC
V: TRBV6-5; size: -; J: TRBJ1-1; D: TRBD1; CDR3: CASSYRGGGNTEAFF; DNA: TGTGCCAGCAGTTACCGAGGGGGCGGAAACACTGAAGCTTTCTTT
V: TRBV5-8; size: -; J: TRBJ1-4; D: -; CDR3: CASSLQGATNEKLFF; DNA: TGTGCCAGCAGCCTGCAAGGGGCAACGAATGAAAAACTGTTTTTT
V: TRBV28; size: -; J: TRBJ1-1; D: TRBD1; CDR3: CASSPGGWENTEAFF; DNA: TGTGCCAGCAGCCCAGGGGGCTGGGAGAACACTGAAGCTTTCTTT
V: TRBV6-1; size: -; J: TRBJ1-5; D: TRBD1; CDR3: CASSADRTVGQPQHF; DNA: TGTGCCAGCAGTGCGGACAGGACGGTGGGTCAGCCCCAGCATTTT
V: TRBV4-1; size: -; J: TRBJ1-3; D: -; CDR3: CASSRVDSSGNTIYF; DNA: TGCGCCAGCAGCCGAGTAGACAGCTCTGGAAACACCATATATTTT
V: TRBV28; size: -; J: TRBJ2-7; D: TRBD1; CDR3: CASSTGQGIAYEQYF; DNA: TGTGCCAGCAGCACCGGACAGGGGATAGCCTACGAGCAGTACTTC
V: TRBV19; size: -; J: TRBJ2-7; D: -; CDR3: CASSLTSSYEQYF; DNA: TGTGCCAGTAGTTTGACTAGCTCCTACGAGCAGTACTTC
V: TRBV4-3; size: -; J: TRBJ1-1; D: -; CDR3: CASSQEIGRNTEAFF; DNA: TGCGCCAGCAGCCAAGAGATAGGACGGAACACTGAAGCTTTCTTT
V: TRBV6-5; size: once; J: TRBJ2-7; D: TRBD1; CDR3: CASRTGATYEQYF; DNA: TGTGCCAGCAGGACAGGGGCTACCTACGAGCAGTACTTC
V: TRBV11-2; size: once; J: TRBJ1-6; D: TRBD1; CDR3: CASSLDRTGFTYNSPLHF; DNA: TGTGCCAGCAGCTTAGATCGGACAGGGTTTACCTATAATTCACCCCTCCACTTT
V: TRBV19; size: -; J: TRBJ2-7; D: TRBD1; CDR3: CASRDRGTDEQYF; DNA: TGTGCCAGTAGGGACAGGGGTACCGACGAGCAGTACTTC
V: TRBV9; size: -; J: TRBJ1-2; D: -; CDR3: CASSPQAGTPNYGYTF; DNA: TGTGCCAGCAGCCCCCAAGCCGGGACTCCAAACTATGGCTACACCTTC
V: TRBV27; size: few; J: TRBJ1-5; D: -; CDR3: CASSPQVHSNQPQHF; DNA: TGTGCCAGCAGTCCCCAGGTGCATAGCAATCAGCCCCAGCATTTT
V: TRBV29-1; size: -; J: TRBJ2-5; D: -; CDR3: CSVGQGAQETQYF; DNA: TGCAGCGTTGGCCAGGGAGCACAAGAGACCCAGTACTTC
V: TRBV27; size: -; J: TRBJ2-7; D: -; CDR3: CASSLATSPSYEQYF; DNA: TGTGCCAGCAGTTTAGCCACTTCACCCTCCTACGAGCAGTACTTC
V: TRBV30; size: -; J: TRBJ1-4; D: TRBD1; CDR3: CAWNSGGGGNEKLFF; DNA: TGTGCCTGGAATTCAGGGGGCGGGGGTAATGAAAAACTGTTTTTT
V: TRBV29-1; size: -; J: TRBJ1-2; D: -; CDR3: CSADSPLLYGYTF; DNA: TGCAGCGCCGACAGCCCTCTTCTTTATGGCTACACCTTC
V: TRBV7-3; size: few; J: TRBJ1-1; D: TRBD1; CDR3: CASSLTGGTEAFF; DNA: TGTGCCAGCAGCCTGACAGGGGGCACTGAAGCTTTCTTT
V: TRBV5-1; size: -; J: TRBJ1-5; D: -; CDR3: CASSLDGNQPQHF; DNA: TGCGCCAGCAGCTTGGACGGCAATCAGCCCCAGCATTTT
V: TRBV6-1; size: few; J: TRBJ2-6; D: -; CDR3: CASSDLFRVTNVLTF; DNA: TGTGCCAGCAGTGACTTATTCAGGGTTACCAACGTCCTGACTTTC
V: TRBV27; size: many; J: TRBJ1-5; D: TRBD1; CDR3: CASSTGQGTPQHF; DNA: TGTGCCAGCAGTACCGGACAGGGAACACCCCAGCATTTT
V: TRBV28; size: -; J: TRBJ1-5; D: -; CDR3: CASTKDGHQPQHF; DNA: TGTGCCAGCACCAAGGACGGGCATCAGCCCCAGCATTTT
V: TRBV15; size: -; J: TRBJ1-2; D: -; CDR3: CATSRDLGNGYTF; DNA: TGTGCCACCAGCAGAGATCTGGGGAATGGCTACACCTTC
V: TRBV30; size: many; J: TRBJ2-1; D: TRBD2; CDR3: CAWSASLTSGGRTYNEQFF; DNA: TGTGCCTGGAGTGCCTCCTTGACTAGCGGGGGGAGGACCTACAATGAGCAGTTCTTC
V: TRBV18; size: -; J: TRBJ1-2; D: -; CDR3: CASSRPSSGIYGYTF; DNA: TGTGCCAGCTCACGGCCGAGTTCGGGTATCTATGGCTACACCTTC
V: TRBV30; size: few; J: TRBJ1-2; D: -; CDR3: CAWRHTRVYGYTF; DNA: TGTGCCTGGAGACACACCCGGGTCTATGGCTACACCTTC
V: TRBV10-3; size: -; J: TRBJ2-3; D: -; CDR3: CAISEPSTDTQYF; DNA: TGTGCCATCAGTGAGCCGAGCACAGATACGCAGTATTTT
V: TRBV6-1; size: few; J: TRBJ1-5; D: -; CDR3: CASSLLGADNQPQHF; DNA: TGTGCCAGCAGCCTCCTGGGGGCAGACAATCAGCCCCAGCATTTT
V: TRBV29-1; size: once; J: TRBJ1-2; D: TRBD1; CDR3: CSVRRQGLNYGYTF; DNA: TGCAGCGTTAGACGACAGGGCCTTAACTATGGCTACACCTTC
V: TRBV7-9; size: few; J: TRBJ1-2; D: -; CDR3: CASSLGTGFKNYGYTF; DNA: TGTGCCAGCAGCTTAGGTACAGGGTTTAAGAACTATGGCTACACCTTC
V: TRBV28; size: -; J: TRBJ1-2; D: -; CDR3: CASSRVPFYGYTF; DNA: TGTGCCAGCAGCCGGGTTCCCTTCTATGGCTACACCTTC
V: TRBV9; size: -; J: TRBJ2-3; D: TRBD2; CDR3: CASSYRVAGDTQYF; DNA: TGTGCCAGCAGCTACCGGGTAGCGGGAGACACGCAGTATTTT
V: TRBV6-5; size: -; J: TRBJ2-3; D: TRBD1; CDR3: CASRAGQGTDTQYF; DNA: TGTGCCAGCAGAGCGGGACAGGGTACAGATACGCAGTATTTT
V: TRBV6-6; size: -; J: TRBJ1-5; D: -; CDR3: CASSLPNQPQHF; DNA: TGTGCCAGCAGCCTCCCTAATCAGCCCCAGCATTTT
V: TRBV19; size: -; J: TRBJ2-1; D: TRBD2; CDR3: CASSMGEGRGNEQFF; DNA: TGTGCCAGTAGTATGGGGGAGGGCCGTGGGAATGAGCAGTTCTTC